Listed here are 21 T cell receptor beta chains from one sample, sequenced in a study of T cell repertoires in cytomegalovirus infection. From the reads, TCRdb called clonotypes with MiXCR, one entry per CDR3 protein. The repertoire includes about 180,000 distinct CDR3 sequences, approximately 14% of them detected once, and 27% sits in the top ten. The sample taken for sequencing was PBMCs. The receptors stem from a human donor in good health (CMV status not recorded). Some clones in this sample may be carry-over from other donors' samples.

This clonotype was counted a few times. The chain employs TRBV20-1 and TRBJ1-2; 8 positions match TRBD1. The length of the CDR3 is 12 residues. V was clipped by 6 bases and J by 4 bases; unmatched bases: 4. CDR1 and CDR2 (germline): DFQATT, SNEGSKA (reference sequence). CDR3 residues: CSASGTGYGYTF. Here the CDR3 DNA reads TGCAGTGCCAGCGGGACAGGCTATGGCTACACCTTC.

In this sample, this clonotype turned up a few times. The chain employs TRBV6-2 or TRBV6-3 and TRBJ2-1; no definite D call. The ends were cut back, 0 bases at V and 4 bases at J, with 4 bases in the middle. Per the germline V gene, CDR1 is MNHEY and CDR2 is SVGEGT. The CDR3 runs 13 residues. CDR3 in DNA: TGTGCCAGCAGTTACTCGATTTACAATGAGCAGTTCTTC. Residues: CASSYSIYNEQFF.

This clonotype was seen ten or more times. The CDR3 region has the DNA TGTGCCAGCCCGCGAGCGGGCCATAGCACAGATACGCAGTATTTT. This codes for CASPRAGHSTDTQYF. This sequence joins TRBV7-2 and TRBJ2-3; a weak D match, TRBD2 (6 bases). Per the germline V gene, CDR1 is SGHTA and CDR2 is FQGNSA. CDR3 length: 15 amino acids. V lost 8 bases and J lost 0, with 15 bases in between.

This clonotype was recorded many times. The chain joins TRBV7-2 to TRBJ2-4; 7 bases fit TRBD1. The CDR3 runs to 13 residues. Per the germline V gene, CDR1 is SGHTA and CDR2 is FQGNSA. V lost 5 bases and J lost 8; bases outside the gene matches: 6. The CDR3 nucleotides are TGTGCCAGCAGCCTAGACAGGGCAGACATTCAGTACTTC. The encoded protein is CASSLDRADIQYF.

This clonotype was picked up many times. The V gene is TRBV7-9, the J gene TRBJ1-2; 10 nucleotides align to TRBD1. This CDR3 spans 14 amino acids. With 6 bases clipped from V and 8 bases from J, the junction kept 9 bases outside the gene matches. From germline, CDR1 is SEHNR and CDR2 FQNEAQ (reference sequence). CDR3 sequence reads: CASSPSGQGGGYTF. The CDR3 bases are TGTGCCAGCAGTCCCAGTGGACAGGGGGGCGGCTACACCTTC.

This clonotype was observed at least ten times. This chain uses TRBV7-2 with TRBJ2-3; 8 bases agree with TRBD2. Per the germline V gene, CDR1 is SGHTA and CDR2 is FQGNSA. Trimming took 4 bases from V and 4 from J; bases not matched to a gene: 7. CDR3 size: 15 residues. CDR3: CASSYQAGAPDTQYF. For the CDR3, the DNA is TGTGCCAGCAGCTATCAAGCGGGAGCCCCAGATACGCAGTATTTT.

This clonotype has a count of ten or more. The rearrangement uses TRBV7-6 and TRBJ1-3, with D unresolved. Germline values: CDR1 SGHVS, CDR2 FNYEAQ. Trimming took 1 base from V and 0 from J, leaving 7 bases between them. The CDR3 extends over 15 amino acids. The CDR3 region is CASSLDRSSGNTIYF. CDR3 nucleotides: TGTGCCAGCAGCTTAGACCGGAGCTCTGGAAACACCATATATTTT.

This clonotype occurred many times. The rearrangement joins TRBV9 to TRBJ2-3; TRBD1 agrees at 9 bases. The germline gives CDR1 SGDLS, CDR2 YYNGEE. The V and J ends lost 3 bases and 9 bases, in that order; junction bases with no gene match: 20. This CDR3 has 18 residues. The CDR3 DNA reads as TGTGCCAGCAGCGCAACTATTCTACAGGGGGCAGGGGAGCGGACGCAGTATTTT. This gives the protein CASSATILQGAGERTQYF.

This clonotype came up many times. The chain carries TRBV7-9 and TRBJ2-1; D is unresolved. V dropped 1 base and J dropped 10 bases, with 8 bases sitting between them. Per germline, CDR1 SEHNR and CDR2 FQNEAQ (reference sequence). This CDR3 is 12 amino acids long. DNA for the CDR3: TGTGCCAGCAGCTTAGGGATCGGCGAGCAGTTCTTC. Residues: CASSLGIGEQFF.

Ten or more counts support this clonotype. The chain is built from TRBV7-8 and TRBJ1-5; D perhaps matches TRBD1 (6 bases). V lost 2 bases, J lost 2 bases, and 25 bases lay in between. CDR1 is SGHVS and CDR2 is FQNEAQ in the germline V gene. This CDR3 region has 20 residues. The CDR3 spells CASSLRGARGRTGGNQPQHF. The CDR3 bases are TGTGCCAGCAGCTTAAGGGGGGCTCGAGGCCGTACGGGGGGCAATCAGCCCCAGCATTTT. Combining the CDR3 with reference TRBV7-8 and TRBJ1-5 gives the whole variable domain GAGVSQSPRYKVAKRGQDVALRCDPISGHVSLFWYQQALGQGPEFLTYFQNEAQLDKSGLPSDRFFAERPEGSVSTLKIQRTQQEDSAVYLCASSLRGARGRTGGNQPQHFGDGTRLSIL.

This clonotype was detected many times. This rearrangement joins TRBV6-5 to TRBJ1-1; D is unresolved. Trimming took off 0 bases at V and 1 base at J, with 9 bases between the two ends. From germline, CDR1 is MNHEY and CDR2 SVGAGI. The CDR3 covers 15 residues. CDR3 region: CASSYSPEGNTEAFF. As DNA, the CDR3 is TGTGCCAGCAGTTACTCCCCGGAGGGGAACACTGAAGCTTTCTTT.

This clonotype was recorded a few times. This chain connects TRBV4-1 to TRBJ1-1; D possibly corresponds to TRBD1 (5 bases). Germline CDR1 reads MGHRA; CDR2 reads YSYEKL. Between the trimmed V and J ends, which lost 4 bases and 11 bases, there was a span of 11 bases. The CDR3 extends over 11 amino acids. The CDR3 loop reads CASSPGGAAFF. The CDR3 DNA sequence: TGCGCCAGCAGCCCGGGAGGGGCGGCTTTCTTT.

The CDR3 DNA is TGTGCCAGCAGCCAAGATCCGAGCGGGAGGGCCACAGATACGCAGTATTTT. It translates to CASSQDPSGRATDTQYF. This sequence joins TRBV14 and TRBJ2-3, with 10 bases that match TRBD2. The CDR3 consists of 17 residues. V dropped 0 bases and J dropped 2; count of bases not matched to a gene: 5. Germline CDR1 SGHDN, CDR2 FVKESK.

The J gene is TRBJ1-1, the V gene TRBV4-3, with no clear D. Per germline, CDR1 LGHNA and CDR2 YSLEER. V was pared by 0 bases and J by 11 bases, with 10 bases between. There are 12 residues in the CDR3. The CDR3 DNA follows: TGCGCCAGCAGCCAAGACGGAAAGGTGGCTTTCTTT. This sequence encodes CASSQDGKVAFF.

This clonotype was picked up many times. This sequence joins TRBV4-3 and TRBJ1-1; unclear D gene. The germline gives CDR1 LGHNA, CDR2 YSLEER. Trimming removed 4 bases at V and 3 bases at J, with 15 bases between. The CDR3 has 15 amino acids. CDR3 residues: CASSLHTLGDTEAFF. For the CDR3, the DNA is TGCGCCAGCAGCCTCCACACCCTTGGGGACACTGAAGCTTTCTTT.

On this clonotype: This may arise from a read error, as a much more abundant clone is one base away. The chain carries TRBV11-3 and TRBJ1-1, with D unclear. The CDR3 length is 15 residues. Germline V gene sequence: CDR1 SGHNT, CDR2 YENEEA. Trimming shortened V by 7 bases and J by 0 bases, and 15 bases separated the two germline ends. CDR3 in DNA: TGTGCCAGCAACCAAGGTCGGGGAATGAACACTGAAGCTTTCTTT. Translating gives CASNQGRGMNTEAFF. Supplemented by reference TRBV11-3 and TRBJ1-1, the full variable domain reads EAGVVQSPRYKIIEKKQPVAFWCNPISGHNTLYWYLQNLGQGPELLIRYENEEAVDDSQLPKDRFSAERLKGVDSTLKIQPAELGDSAVYLCASNQGRGMNTEAFFGQGTRLTVV.

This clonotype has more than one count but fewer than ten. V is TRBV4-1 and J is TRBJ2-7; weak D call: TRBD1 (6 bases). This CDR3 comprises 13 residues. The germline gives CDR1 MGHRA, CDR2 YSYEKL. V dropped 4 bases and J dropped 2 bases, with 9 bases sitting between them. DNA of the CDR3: TGCGCCAGCAGCCTCCCAGGGGCCTACGAGCAGTACTTC. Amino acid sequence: CASSLPGAYEQYF.

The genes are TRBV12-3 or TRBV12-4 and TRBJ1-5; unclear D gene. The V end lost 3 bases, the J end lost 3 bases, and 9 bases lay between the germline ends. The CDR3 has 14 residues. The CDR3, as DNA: TGTGCCAGCAGTTTCCGGCAGGTCAATCAGCCCCAGCATTTT. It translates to CASSFRQVNQPQHF.

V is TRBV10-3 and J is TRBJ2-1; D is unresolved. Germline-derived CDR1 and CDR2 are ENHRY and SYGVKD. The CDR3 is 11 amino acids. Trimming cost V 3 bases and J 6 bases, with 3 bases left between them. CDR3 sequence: CAISEFNEQFF. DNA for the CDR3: TGTGCCATCAGTGAATTCAATGAGCAGTTCTTC.

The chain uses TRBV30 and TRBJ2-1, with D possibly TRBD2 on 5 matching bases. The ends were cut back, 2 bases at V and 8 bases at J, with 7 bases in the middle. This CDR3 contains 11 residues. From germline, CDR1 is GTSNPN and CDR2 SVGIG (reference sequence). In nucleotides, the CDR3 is TGTGCCTGGAGTCTAGCCCATGAGCAGTTCTTC. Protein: CAWSLAHEQFF.

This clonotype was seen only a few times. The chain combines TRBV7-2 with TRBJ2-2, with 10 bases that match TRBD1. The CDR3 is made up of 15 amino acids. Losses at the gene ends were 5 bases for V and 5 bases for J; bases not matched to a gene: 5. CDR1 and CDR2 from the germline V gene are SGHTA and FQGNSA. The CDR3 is CASSMGQGRTGELFF. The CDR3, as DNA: TGTGCCAGCAGCATGGGACAGGGGAGAACCGGGGAGCTGTTTTTT.